These 27 T cell receptor beta chains share one sample of origin, sequenced in a study of T cell changes during pregnancy in multiple sclerosis. Data came from immunoSEQ multiplex PCR; TCRdb stores just in-frame clones and leaves some out. The sample has roughly 40,000 clones, approximately 94% seen once. Sequenced here: peripheral blood, sampled in the third trimester of pregnancy. These receptors were obtained from a female donor with multiple sclerosis, enrolled in a pregnancy study.

The rearrangement uses TRBV7-8 and TRBJ2-1; D might be TRBD2 (7 bases). Germline CDR1 and CDR2: SGHVS and FQNEAQ. The CDR3 extends over 16 amino acids. Trimming took off 5 bases at V and 1 base at J, with 15 bases between the two ends. The CDR3 DNA reads TGTGCCAGCAGCACCTTAAGCGGGACATCCTACAATGAGCAGTTCTTC. It is translated as CASSTLSGTSYNEQFF.

V gene TRBV19 combines with J gene TRBJ2-3; D remains unclear. The CDR3 runs 13 residues. CDR1 and CDR2 (germline): LNHDA, SQIVND (reference sequence). Trimming took off 6 bases at V and 4 bases at J, with 11 bases between the two ends. The CDR3 protein is CASRLRSADTQYF. The DNA of the CDR3 is TGTGCCAGTAGATTACGGTCTGCAGATACGCAGTATTTT.

The sample holds one count of this clone. The V and J genes are TRBV6-1 and TRBJ1-6; 7 bases align to TRBD1. This CDR3 has 15 residues. Germline CDR1 MNHNS, CDR2 SASEGT. Unmatched junction bases numbered 5, after V lost 3 bases and J lost 6 bases. In DNA, the CDR3 is TGTGCCAGCAGTGACAGGGGGATTGTTAATTCACCCCTCCACTTT. It specifies CASSDRGIVNSPLHF.

The rearrangement uses TRBV23-1 and TRBJ1-2, with D maybe TRBD1 (5 bases). TRBV23-1 is an ORF for which the function is uncertain. The CDR3 loop spans 16 amino acids. The V gene lost 1 base and the J gene lost 4 bases, with 16 bases spanning the gap. The CDR3 coding sequence is TGCGCCAGCAGTCAATGGGCAGGGTCTGACTCCTATGGCTACACCTTC. Protein sequence: CASSQWAGSDSYGYTF.

The V gene is TRBV7-9, the J gene TRBJ2-2, with 9 bases aligning to TRBD1. Germline V CDR1 and CDR2: SEHNR, FQNEAQ (reference sequence). V lost 7 bases to trimming and J lost 7 bases; unmatched junction nucleotides: 13. The CDR3 loop spans 16 amino acids. CDR3 region: CASTRTGATPDGELFF. The CDR3 nucleotides are TGTGCCAGCACTCGGACAGGGGCCACGCCGGACGGGGAGCTGTTTTTT.

The chain carries TRBV12-5 and TRBJ2-2; no definite D call. The germline gives CDR1 LGHNT, CDR2 FRNRAP. The CDR3 totals 14 residues. With 2 bases removed from V and 0 bases from J, the gap between germline ends came to 4 bases. The CDR3 nucleotides read TGTGCTAGTGGTTTGAACACGAACACCGGGGAGCTGTTTTTT. Residues: CASGLNTNTGELFF.

CDR3 sequence reads: CASSSLAGGTQFF. Here the CDR3 DNA reads TGCGCCAGCAGCTCACTAGCGGGGGGAACGCAGTTCTTC. The genes are TRBV5-1 and TRBJ2-1; 12 positions match TRBD2. The V gene end was trimmed by 3 bases and the J gene end by 12 bases; junction bases not matched to a gene: 4. CDR1 and CDR2 from the germline V gene are SGHRS and YFSETQ. The CDR3 is 13 residues long.

This chain uses TRBV11-3 with TRBJ2-1; 7 bases line up with TRBD1. Germline values: CDR1 SGHNT, CDR2 YENEEA. This CDR3 comprises 17 residues. Trimming took 5 bases from V and 0 from J; bases not matched to a gene: 10. The CDR3 here is CASSATDRWSSYNEQFF. CDR3 nucleotide sequence: TGTGCCAGCAGCGCGACGGACAGGTGGAGCTCCTACAATGAGCAGTTCTTC. Combining the CDR3 with reference TRBV11-3 and TRBJ2-1 gives the whole variable domain EAGVVQSPRYKIIEKKQPVAFWCNPISGHNTLYWYLQNLGQGPELLIRYENEEAVDDSQLPKDRFSAERLKGVDSTLKIQPAELGDSAVYLCASSATDRWSSYNEQFFGPGTRLTVL.

V and J are TRBV27 and TRBJ2-2, with a tentative D call TRBD1 (6 bases). Trimming removed 3 bases from V and 2 bases from J, with 13 bases in between. CDR1 MNHEY and CDR2 SMNVEV come from the germline V gene (reference sequence). This CDR3 has 16 residues. As DNA, the CDR3 is TGTGCCAGCAGTTTCGAACAGGGACGTAACACCGGGGAGCTGTTTTTT. It encodes CASSFEQGRNTGELFF.

The chain uses TRBV5-5 and TRBJ2-1; D is ambiguous. The CDR3 extends over 13 amino acids. The germline CDR1 and CDR2 sequences are SGHKS and YYEKEE (reference sequence). Trimming cost V 0 bases and J 5 bases, with 6 bases left between them. The CDR3 sequence: CASSLDLDNEQFF. The CDR3 bases are TGTGCCAGCAGCTTGGACTTGGACAATGAGCAGTTCTTC.

This clone has just one count. The chain couples TRBV10-3 to TRBJ2-7, with TRBD1 identical over 9 bases. J gave up 5 bases and V 5 bases, and 4 bases lay outside the gene matches. In germline, CDR1 is ENHRY, CDR2 SYGVKD. The CDR3 is made up of 13 amino acids. For the CDR3, the DNA is TGTGCCATCAGTCACAGGGGGCAGGACGAGCAGTACTTC. Its translation is CAISHRGQDEQYF.

This rearrangement joins TRBV6-5 to TRBJ2-7; 7 bases align to TRBD1. This CDR3 has 12 amino acids. Trimming took 6 bases from V and 2 from J; bases not matched to a gene: 1. Per germline, CDR1 MNHEY and CDR2 SVGAGI. DNA of the CDR3: TGTGCCAGCAGGACAGGGACCTACGAGCAGTACTTC. The encoded protein is CASRTGTYEQYF.

V usage is TRBV2 and J usage is TRBJ2-5, with 12 bases aligning to TRBD2. Trimming took 6 bases from V and 4 from J; bases not matched to a gene: 6. Germline assignment: CDR1 SNHLY and CDR2 FYNNEI. The CDR3 consists of 15 residues. In nucleotides, the CDR3 is TGTGCCAGCAGAAGACTAGCGGGAGTCCCAGAGACCCAGTACTTC. This sequence encodes CASRRLAGVPETQYF.

The rearrangement links TRBV29-1 to TRBJ2-7; the D gene is possibly TRBD2 (7 bases). This CDR3 comprises 14 residues. V was cut by 5 bases and J by 2 bases, with 16 bases left in between. Germline V CDR1 and CDR2: SQVTM, ANQGSEA. The DNA for the CDR3 is TGCAGCGTTTGGCTCTTGCGGGGGCCCTACGAGCAGTACTTC. Translating it yields CSVWLLRGPYEQYF.

The genes are TRBV11-2 and TRBJ1-1; no reliable D call. This CDR3 is built from 14 residues. V lost 2 bases to trimming and J lost 1 base, with 8 bases between them. From germline, CDR1 is SGHAT and CDR2 FQNNGV. CDR3 coding DNA: TGTGCCAGCAGCTTACAACAGAGGAACACTGAAGCTTTCTTT. Protein: CASSLQQRNTEAFF.

This clone was seen once. The chain has TRBV2 and TRBJ1-6; 7 bases line up with TRBD1. With 10 bases clipped from V and 0 bases from J, the junction kept 6 bases outside the gene matches. This CDR3 comprises 15 residues. Germline V lookup: CDR1 SNHLY, CDR2 FYNNEI. The CDR3, as DNA: TGTGCCACGGAGACAGGGAGCTCCTATAATTCACCCCTCCACTTT. It is translated as CATETGSSYNSPLHF.

V and J are TRBV6-4 and TRBJ1-2, with TRBD1 identical over 8 bases. The germline V gene encodes CDR1 MRHNA and CDR2 SNTAGT. The junction had 11 bases not matched to a gene; V was cut back by 6 bases and J by 8 bases. There are 14 residues in the CDR3. This CDR3 is CASRPGQGSRGYTF. The CDR3 nucleotides read TGTGCCAGCAGGCCCGGACAGGGTTCGCGAGGCTACACCTTC.

CDR3 sequence (DNA): TGTGCCAGCAGCCGGACTAGCGGGAGGTCTTTCTACAATGAGCAGTTCTTC. Translating gives CASSRTSGRSFYNEQFF. The rearrangement joins TRBV7-2 to TRBJ2-1, with TRBD2 identical over 14 bases. After removal of 5 bases from V and 3 bases from J, the junction contained 6 bases not matched to a gene. This CDR3 region has 17 residues. Looked up from germline, CDR1 is SGHTA and CDR2 is FQGNSA.

The chain carries TRBV19 and TRBJ2-1; D is uncertain. Per the germline V gene, CDR1 is LNHDA and CDR2 is SQIVND (reference sequence). The CDR3 sequence is 11 residues long. V lost 0 bases to trimming and J lost 12 bases, with 6 bases between them. The CDR3 DNA sequence: TGTGCCAGTAGTATAGAACAGATGCAGTTCTTC. Amino acids: CASSIEQMQFF.

The CDR3 region is CASSYSTAGGYTF. The CDR3 DNA is TGTGCCAGCAGTTACTCGACGGCCGGGGGCTACACCTTC. The chain couples TRBV6-5 to TRBJ1-2; D not resolved. CDR1 is MNHEY and CDR2 is SVGAGI in the germline V gene. The V gene lost 0 bases and the J gene lost 8 bases, with 10 bases spanning the gap. This CDR3 has 13 residues.

The chain carries TRBV28 and TRBJ2-5; maybe TRBD1 (5 bases). V lost 7 bases and J lost 5, with 17 bases in between. The CDR3 contains 14 residues. Germline loops: CDR1 MDHEN, CDR2 SYDVKM. CDR3 nucleotides: TGTGCCAGCACCGACGTAGGACCAGGGGAGACCCAGTACTTC. Its protein is CASTDVGPGETQYF.

V gene TRBV18 combines with J gene TRBJ2-7; 14 bases line up with TRBD2. The trim removed 6 bases at V and 3 bases at J, leaving 7 bases unmatched. The CDR3 contains 16 residues. Germline V gives CDR1 KGHSH, CDR2 LQKENI. CDR3 sequence reads: CASSRLAGGPGYEQYF. The CDR3 DNA follows: TGTGCCAGCTCTCGACTAGCGGGAGGGCCGGGCTACGAGCAGTACTTC.

This clone was recorded once. The chain combines TRBV19 with TRBJ1-2; D unclear. The V gene's germline CDR1 is LNHDA and CDR2 SQIVND (reference sequence). The CDR3 consists of 12 residues. The V and J ends lost 7 bases and 1 base respectively, with 7 bases between them. The DNA for the CDR3 is TGTGCCAGTATGGGCAGTAACTATGGCTACACCTTC. It yields the protein CASMGSNYGYTF.

The chain employs TRBV19 and TRBJ1-4; possible D gene TRBD1, 6 bases. Trimming pared 3 bases from V and 5 bases from J, leaving 13 bases between. The CDR3 contains 15 residues. CDR1 LNHDA and CDR2 SQIVND come from the germline V gene (reference sequence). The CDR3 sequence: CASSIFPGHNEKLFF. CDR3 nucleotide sequence: TGTGCCAGTAGTATCTTCCCGGGACACAATGAAAAACTGTTTTTT. Complete variable domain (other parts from reference TRBV19 and TRBJ1-4): DGGITQSPKYLFRKEGQNVTLSCEQNLNHDAMYWYRQDPGQGLRLIYYSQIVNDFQKGDIAEGYSVSREKKESFPLTVTSAQKNPTAFYLCASSIFPGHNEKLFFGSGTQLSVL.

CDR3 residues: CSVGTSGYLLEQYF. CDR3 in DNA: TGCAGCGTTGGGACTAGCGGATACTTACTCGAGCAGTACTTC. This chain joins TRBV29-1 and TRBJ2-7; 10 bases fit TRBD2. The CDR3 extends over 14 amino acids. Germline values: CDR1 SQVTM, CDR2 ANQGSEA. Trimming cost V 4 bases and J 6 bases; bases outside gene matches: 9.

This clone was seen once. This rearrangement joins TRBV19 to TRBJ2-7; the match to TRBD1 covers 8 bases. This CDR3 has 14 amino acids. From germline, CDR1 is LNHDA and CDR2 SQIVND (reference sequence). The V and J ends lost 6 bases and 5 bases, in that order; junction bases with no gene match: 9. The chain's CDR3 is CASRSPGQVNEQYF. DNA for the CDR3: TGTGCCAGTAGATCACCGGGACAGGTTAACGAGCAGTACTTC.

The chain has TRBV20-1 and TRBJ1-1; maybe TRBD1 (6 bases). The CDR3 contains 11 residues. V lost 6 bases and J 7 bases, leaving 12 bases between the germline ends. Germline V gene data show CDR1 as DFQATT and CDR2 as SNEGSKA (reference sequence). Written as DNA, the CDR3 is TGCAGTGCGGGCCAGGGGAATGAAGCTTTCTTT. Translating it yields CSAGQGNEAFF.